Below, one T cell receptor beta chain is given with its context. The antigen is unknown. One entry per CDR3 protein results from TCRdb running MiXCR on the reads. The table records approximately 1,000,000 distinct CDR3 sequences, 30% to 40% of them present only once. V dropped 5 bases and J dropped 1; count of bases not matched to a gene: 6. CDR3 length: 15 residues. Germline values: CDR1 SEHNR, CDR2 FQNEAQ (reference sequence). This sample was taken from a study of T cell repertoires in cytomegalovirus infection. The source was cultured CD8+ T cells from PBMCs, collected from culture after CMV antigen stimulation. The rearrangement links TRBV7-9 to TRBJ2-5; TRBD1 agrees at 8 bases. This receptor was identified in a human donor in good health (CMV status not recorded). Some clones in this sample may be carry-over from other donors' samples. This CDR3 reads CASSPNDRGQETQYF. CDR3 DNA sequence: TGTGCCAGCAGCCCTAACGACAGGGGCCAAGAGACCCAGTACTTC.